This T cell receptor (beta chain) comes out of a study of blood T cells in healthy people across ages. General study results and limits: For the donors, CMV status was unknown and possibly confounded expanded clonotype changes.

Worth noting for this clonotype: The antigen is undetermined.

This CDR3 is built from 17 residues. CDR1 and CDR2 from the germline V gene are MDHEN and SYDVKM. The ends were cut back, 6 bases at V and 0 bases at J, with 18 bases in the middle. Combining a sample-barcoded 5' primer with a J-beta primer mix, a second PCR ran for roughly 7 to 11 cycles. TCRdb reprocessed the 5' RACE reads with MiXCR, giving one entry per CDR3 protein. The data contain some 1.5 million distinct CDR3 sequences, roughly 30% of them singletons. The chain couples TRBV28 to TRBJ1-5, with D tentatively TRBD1 (6 bases). The receptor comes from a woman aged 30 to 39 in good health. The material sequenced was blood. The CDR3 is CASSRGGGRYSNQPQHF. CDR3 sequence (DNA): TGTGCCAGCAGCCGTGGTGGGGGCCGATATAGCAATCAGCCCCAGCATTTT. Based on the CDR3 plus reference TRBV28 and TRBJ1-5, the full variable domain is DVKVTQSSRYLVKRTGEKVFLECVQDMDHENMFWYRQDPGLGLRLIYFSYDVKMKEKGDIPEGYSVSREKKERFSLILESASTNQTSMYLCASSRGGGRYSNQPQHFGDGTRLSIL.